The T cell receptor beta chain under discussion was sequenced for a study of shared clonotypes between healthy human individuals. Findings and caveats of the study: Relative to clonotypes present in all four donors, those not shared had lower generation probabilities.

As concerns this clone: Its antigen is unknown.

This table comes from immunoSEQ multiplex PCR, and its TCRdb copy is limited to in-frame clones, with some not included. Seen here are about 1.5 million clones, around 98% observed once, and the top ten hold about 0.42%. There are 13 residues in the CDR3. The trim removed 6 bases at V and 1 base at J, leaving 4 bases unmatched. CDR1 and CDR2 from the germline V gene are SQVTM and ANQGSEA. This chain joins TRBV29-1 and TRBJ2-3; 7 positions agree with TRBD1. The source material was naive CD4+ T cells sorted from blood. Described subset: CD45RA+ positively selected. This clonotype was sampled from a man aged 25-45 years in good health. The DNA of the CDR3 is TGCAGCGTAACCGGGACAGGCACAGATACGCAGTATTTT. This codes for CSVTGTGTDTQYF.